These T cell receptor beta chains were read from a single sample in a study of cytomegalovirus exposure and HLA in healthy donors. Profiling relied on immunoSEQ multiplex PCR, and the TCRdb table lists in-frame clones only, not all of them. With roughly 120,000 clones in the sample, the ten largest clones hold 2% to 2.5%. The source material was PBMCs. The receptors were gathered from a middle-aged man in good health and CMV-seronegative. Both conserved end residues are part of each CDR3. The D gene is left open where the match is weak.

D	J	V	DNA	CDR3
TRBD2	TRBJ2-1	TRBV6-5	TGTGCCAGCAGTTACCGGGGGGTGTCCTACAATGAGCAGTTCTTC	CASSYRGVSYNEQFF
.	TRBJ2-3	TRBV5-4	TGTGCCAGCAGTTACCGGGACATAGGCCGAGATACGCAGTATTTT	CASSYRDIGRDTQYF
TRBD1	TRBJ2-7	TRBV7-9	TGTGCCAGCAGCCGAGACAGACTTGGGACAGGGGGAACCTACGAGCAGTACTTC	CASSRDRLGTGGTYEQYF
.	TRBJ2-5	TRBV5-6	TGTGCCAGCAGCTTGGCCGCCGCAGTGGAGACCCAGTACTTC	CASSLAAAVETQYF
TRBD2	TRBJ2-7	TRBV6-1	TGTGCCAGCATCCGGGGAGGCGGGGGGGACTACGAGCAGTACTTC	CASIRGGGGDYEQYF
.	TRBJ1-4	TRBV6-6	TGTGCCAGCAACGGGGGTACTGCAACTAATGAAAAACTGTTTTTT	CASNGGTATNEKLFF
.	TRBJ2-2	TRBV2	TGTGCCAGCAGTGAAAGGGGCCAGAACACCGGGGAGCTGTTTTTT	CASSERGQNTGELFF
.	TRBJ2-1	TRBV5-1	TGCGCCAGCAGCTTGGGGGGGGAATCCTACAATGAGCAGTTCTTC	CASSLGGESYNEQFF
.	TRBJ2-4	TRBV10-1	TGCGCCAGCAGTGAGTCGAGAGGAGCCCGGGTGGGCGGGAACATTCAGTACTTC	CASSESRGARVGGNIQYF
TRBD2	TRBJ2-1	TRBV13	TGTGCCAGCAGCCCCGGGACTAGCGGGAGTAATGAGCAGTTCTTC	CASSPGTSGSNEQFF
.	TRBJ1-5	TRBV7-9	TGTGCCAGCAGCTTAGCGGGCTACCAGCCCCAGCATTTT	CASSLAGYQPQHF
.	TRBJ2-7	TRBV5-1	TGCGCCAGCAGCCCCGCAGGGGTCGAGCAGTACTTC	CASSPAGVEQYF
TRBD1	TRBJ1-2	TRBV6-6	TGTGCCAGCAGTCGAATAACAGGGGCAGCTAACTATGGCTACACCTTC	CASSRITGAANYGYTF
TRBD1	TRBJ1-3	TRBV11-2	TGTGCCAGCAGCTCGGCAGGGGGCTATGGAAACACCATATATTTT	CASSSAGGYGNTIYF
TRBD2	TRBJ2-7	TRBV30	TGTGCCTGGAGTCCCTTCGGGCTAGCGGAAACCTACGAGCAGTACTTC	CAWSPFGLAETYEQYF
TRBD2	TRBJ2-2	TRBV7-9	TGTGCCAGCATGAGAAGCGGGAGGAACACCGGGGAGCTGTTTTTT	CASMRSGRNTGELFF
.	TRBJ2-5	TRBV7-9	TGTGCCAGCAGCTCGTACCCAGGGAATGTGGAATCAGAGACCCAGTACTTC	CASSSYPGNVESETQYF
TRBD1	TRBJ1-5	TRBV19	TGTGCCAGCCGGGACAGGGGCCTGACTAGCAATCAGCCCCAGCATTTT	CASRDRGLTSNQPQHF
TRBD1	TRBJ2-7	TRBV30	TGTGCCTGGACACTGGACAGGGGTCCTTCCTACGAGCAGTACTTC	CAWTLDRGPSYEQYF
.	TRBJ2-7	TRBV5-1	TGCGCCAGCAGCCTCCAAACAGGCGAGCAGTACTTC	CASSLQTGEQYF
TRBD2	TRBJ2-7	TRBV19	TGTGCCAGTAGTATGCAGGCGACTAGCGGCCCTTTCGAGCAGTACTTC	CASSMQATSGPFEQYF
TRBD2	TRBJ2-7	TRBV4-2	TGTGCCAGCAGCCAGGAGAACGGCGGGAGTGAACAGTACTTC	CASSQENGGSEQYF
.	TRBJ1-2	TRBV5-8	TGTGCCAGCAGCTTGACAGGGTATGGCTACACCTTC	CASSLTGYGYTF
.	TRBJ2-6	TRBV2	TGTGCCAGCAGTCGGACAGAGATCTCTGGGGCCAACGTCCTGACTTTC	CASSRTEISGANVLTF
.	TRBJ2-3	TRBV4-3	TGCGCCAGCAGCCAATACGCAGAAGATACGCAGTATTTT	CASSQYAEDTQYF
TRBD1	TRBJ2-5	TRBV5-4	TGTGCCAGCAGCTTAGGGACAGTCCAAGAGACCCAGTACTTC	CASSLGTVQETQYF
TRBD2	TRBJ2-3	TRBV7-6	TGTGCCAGCAGCTTATACCCTAGCGGGAGTAGTCCGGATACGCAGTATTTT	CASSLYPSGSSPDTQYF
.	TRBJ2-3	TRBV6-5	TGTGCCAGCACCGAAACTGGCACAGATACGCAGTATTTT	CASTETGTDTQYF
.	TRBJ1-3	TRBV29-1	TGCAGCGTTGAACGGTACTCTGGAAACACCATATATTTT	CSVERYSGNTIYF
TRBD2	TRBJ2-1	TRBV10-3	TGTGCCATCGGACTAGAAAATGAGCAGTTCTTC	CAIGLENEQFF
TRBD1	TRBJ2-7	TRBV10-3	TGTGCCATCAGCGGACAGGGTGACGAGCAGTACTTC	CAISGQGDEQYF
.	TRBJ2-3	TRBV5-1	TGCGCCAGCAGCTTGGCGTCCAGGGCAACAGATACGCAGTATTTT	CASSLASRATDTQYF
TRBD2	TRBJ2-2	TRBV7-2	TGTGCCAGCAGCTTAGGAGGGAGGACTAGCGGGACCGGGGAGCTGTTTTTT	CASSLGGRTSGTGELFF
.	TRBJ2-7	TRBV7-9	TGTGCCAGCACCTGGGACACCTCCTACGAGCAGTACTTC	CASTWDTSYEQYF
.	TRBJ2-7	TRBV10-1	TGCGCCAGCAGTGAGTCAGGCACGAGGCGCGAGCAGTACTTC	CASSESGTRREQYF
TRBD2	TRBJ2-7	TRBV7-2	TGTGCCAGCAGCTTTGAGGCTAGCGGGAGCTACGAGCAGTACTTC	CASSFEASGSYEQYF
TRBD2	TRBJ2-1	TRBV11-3	TGTGCCAGCAGCTGGACTAGCGGGAGTTTCAATGAGCAGTTCTTC	CASSWTSGSFNEQFF
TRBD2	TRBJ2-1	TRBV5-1	TGCGCCAGCAGCCCCCGACCACTAGCGGGCCCATACAATGAGCAGTTCTTC	CASSPRPLAGPYNEQFF
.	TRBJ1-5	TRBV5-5	TGTGCCAGCAGCCCGGACACTCCCTGGGGAAATCAGCCCCAGCATTTT	CASSPDTPWGNQPQHF
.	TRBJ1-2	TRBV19	TGTGCCAGTAGTATAAGGAGTGGAATGGCCGATCAAAAGGGCTACACCTTC	CASSIRSGMADQKGYTF
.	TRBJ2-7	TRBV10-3	TGTGCCATCAGGAGGGACTCCCTCTCCTACGAGCAGTACTTC	CAIRRDSLSYEQYF
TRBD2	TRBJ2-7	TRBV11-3	TGTGCCAGCAGCTTTAGCCTCGGGACTAGCAGCTACGAGCAGTACTTC	CASSFSLGTSSYEQYF
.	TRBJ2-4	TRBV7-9	TGTGCCAGCAGCTCCGGACTAGCCAAAAACATTCAGTACTTC	CASSSGLAKNIQYF
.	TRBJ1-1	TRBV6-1	TGTGCCAGCAGCGTCTTGAACACTGAAGCTTTCTTT	CASSVLNTEAFF
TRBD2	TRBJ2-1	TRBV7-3	TGTGCCAGCAGCTTAGGGGGGCTAGCGGGCAATGAGCAGTTCTTC	CASSLGGLAGNEQFF
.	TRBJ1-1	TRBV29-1	TGCAGCGTTGAAAACAGGTATTCTACTGAAGCTTTCTTT	CSVENRYSTEAFF
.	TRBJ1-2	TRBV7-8	TGTGCCAGCAGCTTAGCCGCCAGTTTTGATGGCTACACCTTC	CASSLAASFDGYTF
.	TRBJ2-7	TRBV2	TGTGCCAGCAGTGGACAGTCCTACGAGCAGTACTTC	CASSGQSYEQYF
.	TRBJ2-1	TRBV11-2	TGTGCCAGCAGTATGGAGGAAAATGAGCAGTTCTTC	CASSMEENEQFF
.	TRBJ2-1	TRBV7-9	TGTGCCAGCAGCCTTCTTAGGGGGGAGCAGTTCTTC	CASSLLRGEQFF
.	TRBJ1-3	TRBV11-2	TGTGCCAGCAGCAAGAAACCCCAACTTCTCTCTGGAAACACCATATATTTT	CASSKKPQLLSGNTIYF
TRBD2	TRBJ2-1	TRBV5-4	TGTGCCAGCAGCTTATCTCCTAGCGGGGCCGTTGAGCAGTTCTTC	CASSLSPSGAVEQFF
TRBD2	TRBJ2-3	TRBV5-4	TGTGCCAGCAGCTTGCGCAGAGCGGGAGGGAGCACAGATACGCAGTATTTT	CASSLRRAGGSTDTQYF
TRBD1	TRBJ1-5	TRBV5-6	TGTGCCAGCAGCTTCCTGGGACAGGGGTCTAGGAATCAGCCCCAGCATTTT	CASSFLGQGSRNQPQHF
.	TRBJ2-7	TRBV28	TGTGCCAGCAGCGATATCTCGGAGATTCTCTACGAGCAGTACTTC	CASSDISEILYEQYF
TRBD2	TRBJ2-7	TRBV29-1	TGCAGCGTTGTGGGGGGGACTAGCGGGATTCAGTACTTC	CSVVGGTSGIQYF
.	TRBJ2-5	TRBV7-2	TGTGCCAGCAGCTTAGAAAGGGGAGAGACCCAGTACTTC	CASSLERGETQYF
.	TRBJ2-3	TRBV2	TGTGCCAGCAGTGAAGGCGGTACTAGCACAGATACGCAGTATTTT	CASSEGGTSTDTQYF